The TCR beta chain under discussion was sequenced for a study of identical twins. General study results and limits: An excess of low generation probability was shown by twin-shared out-of-frame alpha sequences.

This clonotype has more than one count but fewer than ten. Its antigen is still unknown. A single record per CDR3 protein comes from TCRdb applying MiXCR to the 5' RACE reads. This repertoire shows 1.5 million or so distinct CDR3 sequences, 25% to 35% found once; its top ten account for 0.27%. The CDR3 spans 15 residues. The ends lost 2 bases at V and 6 bases at J; junction bases unmatched: 8. Germline loops: CDR1 MNHEY, CDR2 SMNVEV (reference sequence). This chain connects TRBV27 to TRBJ1-2, with 8 bases that match TRBD1. The sequencing input was cord blood. This TCR came from a newborn girl in good health. Written as DNA, the CDR3 is TGTGCCAGCAGTTTAGGAAACAGGGGGGCCCATGGCTACACCTTC. Translated, it gives CASSLGNRGAHGYTF.